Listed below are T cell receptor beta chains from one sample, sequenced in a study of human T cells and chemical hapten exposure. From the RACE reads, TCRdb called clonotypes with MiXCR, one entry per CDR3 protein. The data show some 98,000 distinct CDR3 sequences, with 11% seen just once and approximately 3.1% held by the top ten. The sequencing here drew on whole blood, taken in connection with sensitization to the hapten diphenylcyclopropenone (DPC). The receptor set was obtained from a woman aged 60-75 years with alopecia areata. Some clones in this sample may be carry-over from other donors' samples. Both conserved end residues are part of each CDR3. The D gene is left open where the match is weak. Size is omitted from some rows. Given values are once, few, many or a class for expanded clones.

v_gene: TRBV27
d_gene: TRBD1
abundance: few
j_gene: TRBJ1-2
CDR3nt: TGTGCCAGCAGTCCACAGGGGGACCCCTGGGGCTACACCTTC
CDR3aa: CASSPQGDPWGYTF

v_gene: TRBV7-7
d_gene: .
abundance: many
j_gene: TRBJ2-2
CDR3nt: TGTGCTAGCAGCTTAGACCGGGGAAGCACCGGGGAGCTGTTTTTT
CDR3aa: CASSLDRGSTGELFF

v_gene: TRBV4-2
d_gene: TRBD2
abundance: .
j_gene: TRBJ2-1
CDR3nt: TGTGCCAGCAGCCAAGATCTGGCCCTAGCGGGGGCCTCCCGGGGGCAGTTCTTC
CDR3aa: CASSQDLALAGASRGQFF

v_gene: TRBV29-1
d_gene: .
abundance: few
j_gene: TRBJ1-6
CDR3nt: TGCAGCGTTGTGGTAGGGTATAATTCACCCCTCCACTTT
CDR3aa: CSVVVGYNSPLHF

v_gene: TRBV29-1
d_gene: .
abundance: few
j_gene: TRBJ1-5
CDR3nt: TGCAGCGTTGGGTCGGATTTACAGCCCCAGCATTTT
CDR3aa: CSVGSDLQPQHF

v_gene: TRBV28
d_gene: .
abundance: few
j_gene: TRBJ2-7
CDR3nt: TGTGCCAGCAGTCTCCCCCCGGGGAGATACTCCTACGAGCAGTACTTC
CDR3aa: CASSLPPGRYSYEQYF

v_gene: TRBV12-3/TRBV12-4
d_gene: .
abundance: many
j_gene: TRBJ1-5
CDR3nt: TGTGCCAGCAGGGGGACAAATAGCAATCAGCCCCAGCATTTT
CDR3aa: CASRGTNSNQPQHF

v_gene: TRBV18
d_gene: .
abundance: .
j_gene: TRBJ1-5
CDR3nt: TGTGCCAGCTCGCTGGACGCATACAATCAGCCCCAGCATTTT
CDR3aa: CASSLDAYNQPQHF

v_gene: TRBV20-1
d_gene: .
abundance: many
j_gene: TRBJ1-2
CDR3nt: TGCAGTGCGGATACAGGGCATGGCTACACCTTC
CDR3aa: CSADTGHGYTF

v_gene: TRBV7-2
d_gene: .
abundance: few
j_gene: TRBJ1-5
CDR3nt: TGTGCCAGCAGCTTAGCAGGGGTGGTCGGTCCGCCCCAGCATTTT
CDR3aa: CASSLAGVVGPPQHF

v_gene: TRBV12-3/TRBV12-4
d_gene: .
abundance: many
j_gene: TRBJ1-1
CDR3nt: TGTGCCAGCAGTTTTCGCAGGGTGCATAGTGAAGCTTTCTTT
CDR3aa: CASSFRRVHSEAFF

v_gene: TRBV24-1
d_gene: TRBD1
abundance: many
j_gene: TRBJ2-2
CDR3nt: TGTGCCACCAGTGCTCTAAGGGACAGCATGAACACCGGGGAGCTGTTTTTT
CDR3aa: CATSALRDSMNTGELFF

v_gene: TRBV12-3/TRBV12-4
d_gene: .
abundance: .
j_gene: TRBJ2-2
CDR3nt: TGTGCCAGCAGTTCTACAAGTAACACCGGGGAGCTGTTTTTT
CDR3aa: CASSSTSNTGELFF

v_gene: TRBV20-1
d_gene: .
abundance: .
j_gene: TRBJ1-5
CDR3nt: TGCAGTGCTAGAGCCCGGGACAAAGCCCAGCATTTT
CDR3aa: CSARARDKAQHF

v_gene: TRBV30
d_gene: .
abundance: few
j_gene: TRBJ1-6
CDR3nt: TGTGCCTGGAGTGTACAGCTGACACCCCTCCACTTT
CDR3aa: CAWSVQLTPLHF

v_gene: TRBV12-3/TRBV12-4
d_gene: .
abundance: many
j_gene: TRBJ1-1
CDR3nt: TGTGCCAGCAGCCTAACACGGAACACTGAAGCTTTCTTT
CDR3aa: CASSLTRNTEAFF

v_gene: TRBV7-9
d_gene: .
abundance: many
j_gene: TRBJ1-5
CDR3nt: TGTGCCAGCAGCGACGGGACCGGAGTTCAGCCCCAGCATTTT
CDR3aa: CASSDGTGVQPQHF

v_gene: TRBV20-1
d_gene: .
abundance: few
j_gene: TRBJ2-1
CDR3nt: TGCAGTGCTAGAGTCGGCAGGGCGACCTACAATGAGCAGTTCTTC
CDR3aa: CSARVGRATYNEQFF

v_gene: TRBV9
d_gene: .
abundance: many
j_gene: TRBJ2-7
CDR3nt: TGTGCCAGCAGCGCTTGGGGGGATTCCACCTACGAGCAGTACTTC
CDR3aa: CASSAWGDSTYEQYF

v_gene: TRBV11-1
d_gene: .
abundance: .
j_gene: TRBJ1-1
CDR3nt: TGTGCCAGCAGCCTTCACAGGAACACTGAAGCTTTCTTT
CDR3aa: CASSLHRNTEAFF

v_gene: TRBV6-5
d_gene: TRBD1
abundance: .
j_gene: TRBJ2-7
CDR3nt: TGTGCCAGCAGTTACTTAACCGGGACAGGGTACGAGCAGTACTTC
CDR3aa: CASSYLTGTGYEQYF

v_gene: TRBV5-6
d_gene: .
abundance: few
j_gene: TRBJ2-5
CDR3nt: TGTGCCAGCAGCTTGATTGCCCTAGAGACCCAGTACTTC
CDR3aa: CASSLIALETQYF

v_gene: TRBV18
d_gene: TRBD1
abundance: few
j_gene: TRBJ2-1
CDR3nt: TGTGCCAGCTCACCCGACAGGGGGTCCTACAATGAGCAGTTCTTC
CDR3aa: CASSPDRGSYNEQFF

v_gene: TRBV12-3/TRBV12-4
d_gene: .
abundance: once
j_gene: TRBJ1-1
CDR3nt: TGTGCCAGCAGTACCGGGGAGGGCACTGAAGCTTTCTTT
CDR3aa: CASSTGEGTEAFF

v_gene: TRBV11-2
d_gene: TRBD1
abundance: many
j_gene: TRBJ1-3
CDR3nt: TGTGCCAGCAGACTCCGGACAGGGTCTGGAAACACCATATATTTT
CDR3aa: CASRLRTGSGNTIYF

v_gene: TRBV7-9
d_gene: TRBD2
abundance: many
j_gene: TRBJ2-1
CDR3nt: TGTGCCAGCACCGGGACTAGCGGGAGCAATGAGCAGTTCTTC
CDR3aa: CASTGTSGSNEQFF

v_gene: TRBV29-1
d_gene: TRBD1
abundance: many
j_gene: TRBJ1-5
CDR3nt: TGCAGCGTTGTAGAGGGGGCAGCCCAGCCCCAGCATTTT
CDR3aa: CSVVEGAAQPQHF

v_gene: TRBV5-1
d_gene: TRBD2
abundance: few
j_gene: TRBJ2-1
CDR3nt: TGCGCCAGCAGCTCACCATCGGGACTAGCGGGGGCCTACAATGAGCAGTTCTTC
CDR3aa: CASSSPSGLAGAYNEQFF

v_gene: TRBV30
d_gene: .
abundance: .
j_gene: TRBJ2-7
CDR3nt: TGTGCCTGGAGGCCCGGGTCCCATCGGTACGAGCAGTACTTC
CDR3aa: CAWRPGSHRYEQYF

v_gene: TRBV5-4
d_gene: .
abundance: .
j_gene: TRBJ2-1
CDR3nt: TGTGCCAGCAGCTTGCGACAGAACAATGAGCAGTTCTTC
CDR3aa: CASSLRQNNEQFF

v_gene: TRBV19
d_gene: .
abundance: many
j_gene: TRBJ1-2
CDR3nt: TGTGCCAGTAGTATTGATGGGGCCCGGCGGGATGGCTACACCTTC
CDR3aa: CASSIDGARRDGYTF

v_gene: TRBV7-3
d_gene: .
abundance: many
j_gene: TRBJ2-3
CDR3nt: TGTGCCAGCAGCGACGGACCCCTGGGGGTTAGCACAGATACGCAGTATTTT
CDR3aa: CASSDGPLGVSTDTQYF

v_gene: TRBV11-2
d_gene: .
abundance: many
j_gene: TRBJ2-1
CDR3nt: TGTGCCAGCAGCTTAGCAGTATACAATGAGCAGTTCTTC
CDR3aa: CASSLAVYNEQFF

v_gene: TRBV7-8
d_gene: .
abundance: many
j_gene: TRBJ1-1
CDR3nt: TGTGCCAGCAGGGAACAGGGAAACACTGAAGCTTTCTTT
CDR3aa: CASREQGNTEAFF

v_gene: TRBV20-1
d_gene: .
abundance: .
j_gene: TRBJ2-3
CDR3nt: TGCAGTGCCAGGACCCTCGGCGGCGGCGATACGCAGTATTTT
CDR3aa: CSARTLGGGDTQYF

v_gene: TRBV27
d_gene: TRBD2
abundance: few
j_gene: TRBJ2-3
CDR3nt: TGTGCCAGTAAACCGACTAGCGCCGCCAAGTATCCGACGCAGTATTTT
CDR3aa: CASKPTSAAKYPTQYF

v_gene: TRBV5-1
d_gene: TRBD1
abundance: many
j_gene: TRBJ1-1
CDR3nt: TGCGCCAGCAGATCGGTTGGACAGGGCACTGAAGCTTTCTTT
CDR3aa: CASRSVGQGTEAFF

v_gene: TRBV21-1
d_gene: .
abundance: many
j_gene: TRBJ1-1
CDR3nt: TGTGCCAGCAGCAAGATAAGGGCCACTGAAGCTTTCTTT
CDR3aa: CASSKIRATEAFF

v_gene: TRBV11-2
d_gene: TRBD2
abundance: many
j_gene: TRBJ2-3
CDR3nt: TGTGCCAGCAGCTCTAGCGGGGGGGATCTGGATACGCAGTATTTT
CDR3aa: CASSSSGGDLDTQYF

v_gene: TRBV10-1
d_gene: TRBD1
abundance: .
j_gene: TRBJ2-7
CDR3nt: TGCGCCAGCAAACCGGGACAGGGGTCCTACGAGCAGTACTTC
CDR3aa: CASKPGQGSYEQYF

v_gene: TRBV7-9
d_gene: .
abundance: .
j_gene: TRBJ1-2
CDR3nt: TGTGCCAGCCCGACAGGAGCTAACTATGGCTACACCTTC
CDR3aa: CASPTGANYGYTF

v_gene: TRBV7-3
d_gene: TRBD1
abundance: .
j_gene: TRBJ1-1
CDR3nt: TGTGCCAGCAGCTCCGACAGGGACACTGAAGCTTTCTTT
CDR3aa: CASSSDRDTEAFF

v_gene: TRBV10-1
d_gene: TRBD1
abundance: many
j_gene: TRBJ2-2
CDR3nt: TGCGCCAGCAGGACAGGGCGAAACACCGGGGAGCTGTTTTTT
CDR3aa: CASRTGRNTGELFF

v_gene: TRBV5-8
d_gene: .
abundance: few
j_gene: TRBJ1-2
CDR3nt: TGTGCCAGCAGCTATGGCTACACCTTC
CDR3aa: CASSYGYTF

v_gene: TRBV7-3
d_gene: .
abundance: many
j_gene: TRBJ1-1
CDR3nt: TGTGCCAGCAGTTTAAATCCCTCGGGGACTGAAGCTTTCTTT
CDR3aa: CASSLNPSGTEAFF

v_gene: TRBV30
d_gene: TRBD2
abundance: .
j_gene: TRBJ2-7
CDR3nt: TGTGCCTGGGGGGGGGTCATTGACGAGCAGTACTTC
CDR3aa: CAWGGVIDEQYF

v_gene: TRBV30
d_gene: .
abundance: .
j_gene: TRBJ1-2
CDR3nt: TGTGCCTGGACAGGTGCTTATGGCTACACCTTC
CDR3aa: CAWTGAYGYTF

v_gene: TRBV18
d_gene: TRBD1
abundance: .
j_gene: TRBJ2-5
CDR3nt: TGTGCCAGCTCACCCACGGGACAGGGGGCCGTAGAGACCCAGTACTTC
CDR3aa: CASSPTGQGAVETQYF

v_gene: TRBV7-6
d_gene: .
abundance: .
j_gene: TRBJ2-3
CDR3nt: TGTGCCAGCAGCGTAGGGGCCCGAGGGGCCCCAGATACGCAGTATTTT
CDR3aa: CASSVGARGAPDTQYF